Presented here are 21 T cell receptor beta chains from one specimen sequenced in a study of metastatic and nonmetastatic thyroid tumors. All patients reached thyroid surgery having received no treatment beforehand. TCRdb reprocessed the PCR reads using MiXCR. The sample has tens of thousands of clones, about 17% seen once. Material for sequencing was adjacent normal tissue. These TCRs come from a male donor with papillary thyroid cancer or a benign thyroid nodule (not recorded which). Some clones in this sample may be carry-over from other donors' samples.

This clone was picked up a small number of times. This chain connects TRBV5-1 to TRBJ2-1, with D possibly matching TRBD2 (6 bases). Germline V CDR1 and CDR2: SGHRS, YFSETQ. The CDR3 covers 12 residues. The V end was cut by 5 bases, the J end by 6 bases, with 9 bases between. CDR3 region: CASRLTSNEQFF. Written as DNA, the CDR3 is TGCGCCAGCAGACTGACTAGCAATGAGCAGTTCTTC.

This clone was detected many times. The chain has TRBV7-2 and TRBJ1-1, with TRBD1 identical over 9 bases. Germline loops: CDR1 SGHTA, CDR2 FQGNSA. This CDR3 is built from 15 residues. V shed 5 bases, J shed 2 bases, and the junction held 6 bases outside the gene matches. CDR3 loop: CASSRPGQGNTEAFF. In nucleotides, the CDR3 is TGTGCCAGCAGCCGACCGGGACAGGGAAACACTGAAGCTTTCTTT.

The sample holds many counts of this clone. The CDR3 nucleotides are TGTGCCAGCAGCCCCGGGAGCAATCAGCCCCAGCATTTT. Translating gives CASSPGSNQPQHF. J is TRBJ1-5 and V is TRBV5-6; D gene unclear. The V end was cut by 4 bases, the J end by 1 base, with 6 bases between. This CDR3 contains 13 residues. Germline lookup yields CDR1 SGHDT and CDR2 YYEEEE.

In its sample, this clone ranks as medium-sized (0.01 to 0.1%). The chain recombines TRBV2 with TRBJ1-1; weak D call: TRBD1 (6 bases). The length of the CDR3 is 14 residues. The germline gives CDR1 SNHLY, CDR2 FYNNEI. V shed 5 bases and J shed 3 bases, with 13 bases lying between them. The CDR3 DNA follows: TGTGCCAGCAGTCCGGACAGAAGTTACACTGAAGCTTTCTTT. Translating it yields CASSPDRSYTEAFF.

This clone was seen many times. The chain carries TRBV19 and TRBJ2-3, with D uncertain. V was cut by 4 bases and J by 5 bases, with 13 bases left in between. CDR3 length equals 14 residues. CDR1 LNHDA and CDR2 SQIVND come from the germline V gene (reference sequence). The CDR3 here is CASSKEGAQDTQYF. The CDR3 DNA reads as TGTGCCAGTAGTAAGGAAGGTGCACAAGATACGCAGTATTTT.

This clone was seen only a few times. The chain joins TRBV2 to TRBJ2-3; D remains ambiguous. The CDR3 runs 13 residues. Germline CDR1 SNHLY, CDR2 FYNNEI. Trimming took 6 bases from V and 13 from J, leaving 20 bases between them. CDR3 protein: CASSLSPGGEEYF. The CDR3 DNA is TGTGCCAGCAGCCTCTCTCCAGGCGGCGAGGAGTATTTT.

CDR3 residues: CDSRGTVYSPLHF. CDR3 sequence (DNA): TGTGATAGCAGGGGGACAGTTTATTCACCCCTCCACTTT. The chain carries TRBV28 and TRBJ1-6, with TRBD1 matching 7 bases. Germline V gene data show CDR1 as MDHEN and CDR2 as SYDVKM. The CDR3 sequence is 13 residues long.

The chain employs TRBV20-1 and TRBJ2-3, with 7 bases lining up with TRBD2. The CDR3 is 14 amino acids. CDR1 and CDR2 from the germline V gene are DFQATT and SNEGSKA (reference sequence). Trimming at V came to 6 bases and at J to 6 bases, leaving 12 bases not matched to a gene. This CDR3 is CSAQRALACDTQYF. The CDR3 DNA is TGCAGTGCCCAGAGGGCACTAGCGTGTGATACGCAGTATTTT.

Of note for this clone: Just one base apart from a much larger clone, this may be a read error. V and J are TRBV9 and TRBJ2-5, with 9 bases matching TRBD2. Per germline, CDR1 SGDLS and CDR2 YYNGEE. CDR3 length: 14 amino acids. J lost 5 bases, V lost 5 bases, and 7 bases had no gene match. CDR3 bases: TGTGCCAGCAGACCTAGCGGGGTTGGGGAGACCCAGTACTTC. Translating gives CASRPSGVGETQYF. The whole variable domain, remainder taken from reference TRBV9 and TRBJ2-5, is DSGVTQTPKHLITATGQRVTLRCSPRSGDLSVYWYQQSLDQGLQFLIQYYNGEERAKGNILERFSAQQFPDLHSELNLSSLELGDSALYFCASRPSGVGETQYFGPGTRLLVL.

In its sample, this clone was seen many times. V usage is TRBV5-6 and J usage is TRBJ2-3, with 9 bases identical to TRBD2. The CDR3 totals 18 residues. The V segment lost 2 bases and the J segment 2 bases; nucleotides outside the gene matches: 12. Germline CDR1 and CDR2: SGHDT and YYEEEE. The CDR3 DNA reads as TGTGCCAGCAGCTTCCCATATAGGACTAGCGACGACACAGATACGCAGTATTTT. Amino acid sequence: CASSFPYRTSDDTDTQYF.

Concerning this clone: The junction and the germline gene differ at one end; a read error may be behind it. V and J are TRBV11-2 and TRBJ2-3; 10 nucleotides align to TRBD1. Germline V gene lookup returns CDR1 SGHAT and CDR2 FQNNGV. The length of the CDR3 is 17 residues. Here the CDR3 reads CSSSLGLGQGMGDTQYF. CDR3 DNA sequence: TGTTCCAGCAGCTTAGGGTTGGGACAGGGGATGGGAGATACGCAGTATTTT.

This clone was picked up a small number of times. Since the CDR3 does not end with the conserved phenylalanine or tryptophan, this likely comes from a read error. The DNA is left out, because the CDR3 cannot be placed on it with certainty; the CDR3 is given as TCRdb lists it. This chain joins TRBV28 and TRBJ2-2; the DNA was not compared with TRBD1, the D call given in the table. Including both end residues, the CDR3 is 14 amino acids long. Germline V gene sequence: CDR1 MDHEN, CDR2 SYDVKM. The CDR3 region is CASSFAVGAGELCC.

This clone was seen repeatedly, ten times or more. The genes are TRBV19 and TRBJ2-5; TRBD2 agrees at 10 bases. CDR3 length equals 15 residues. The V gene end was trimmed by 6 bases and the J gene end by 0 bases; junction bases not matched to a gene: 4. Germline CDR1 reads LNHDA; CDR2 reads SQIVND (reference sequence). CDR3 amino acids: CASSVAGGYQETQYF. For the CDR3, the DNA is TGTGCCAGTAGCGTAGCGGGGGGCTACCAAGAGACCCAGTACTTC.

As concerns this clone: This CDR3 is also generated by other DNA sequences in the sample. The V gene is TRBV7-2, the J gene TRBJ2-5; D is undetermined. The CDR3 has 14 residues. The germline gives CDR1 SGHTA, CDR2 FQGNSA. The germline V and J ends were trimmed by 4 bases and 5 bases, with 14 bases remaining between them. The CDR3: CASSSSIGRETQYF. As DNA, the CDR3 is TGTGCCAGCAGCTCCTCGATAGGGCGGGAGACCCAGTACTTC.

In its sample, this clone was seen many times. The V gene is TRBV10-3, the J gene TRBJ1-6, with unresolved D. The V end lost 4 bases, the J end lost 7 bases, and 23 bases lay between the germline ends. Germline CDR1 and CDR2: ENHRY and SYGVKD. The CDR3 runs to 18 residues. The CDR3 sequence is CAISGARELIGWNSPLHF. CDR3 sequence (DNA): TGTGCCATCAGTGGGGCCCGGGAACTAATAGGGTGGAATTCACCCCTCCACTTT.

This clone was counted between two and nine times. Other DNA sequences in this sample translate to the same CDR3. The rearrangement links TRBV14 to TRBJ2-5; D is undetermined. Trimming pared 2 bases from V and 2 bases from J, leaving 6 bases between. The CDR3 is 13 amino acids. The V gene's germline CDR1 is SGHDN and CDR2 FVKESK. The CDR3, as DNA: TGTGCCAGCAGCCAAATAGGGCAAGAGACCCAGTACTTC. Residues: CASSQIGQETQYF.

The chain couples TRBV4-2 to TRBJ2-7; 7 nucleotides match TRBD1. Losses at the gene ends were 4 bases for V and 4 bases for J; bases not matched to a gene: 13. The CDR3 has 16 amino acids. The germline gives CDR1 LGHNA, CDR2 YNFKEQ. CDR3 nucleotides: TGTGCCAGCAGCCCATCTGACAGGGTGATATCTTACGAGCAGTACTTC. It is translated as CASSPSDRVISYEQYF.

This clone was seen repeatedly, ten times or more. In nucleotides, the CDR3 is TGTGCCAGCAGCCAAGCAGGGCGAGTGGGAAGCGGGGAGCTGTTTTTT. Amino acids: CASSQAGRVGSGELFF. The rearrangement uses TRBV3-1 and TRBJ2-2; D might be TRBD1 (5 bases). Trimming shortened V by 1 base and J by 7 bases, and 16 bases separated the two germline ends. The germline V gene encodes CDR1 LGHDT and CDR2 YNNKEL (reference sequence). The CDR3 contains 16 residues.

The sample holds many counts of this clone. This rearrangement joins TRBV29-1 to TRBJ2-1; perhaps TRBD2 as D (6 bases). The length of the CDR3 is 14 residues. Looked up from germline, CDR1 is SQVTM and CDR2 is ANQGSEA. V lost 6 bases and J lost 2, with 14 bases in between. The CDR3: CSVDPGLAYNEQFF. DNA for the CDR3: TGCAGCGTGGATCCGGGACTCGCCTACAATGAGCAGTTCTTC.

This clone showed up just a few times. The V call is TRBV2, the J call TRBJ1-3; D is ambiguous. Germline V gene lookup returns CDR1 SNHLY and CDR2 FYNNEI. V was pared by 6 bases and J by 0 bases, with 12 bases between. The length of the CDR3 is 15 residues. This CDR3 reads CASSVDSFSGNTIYF. CDR3 nucleotides: TGTGCCAGCAGCGTCGACTCTTTCTCTGGAAACACCATATATTTT.

A note on this clone: Possible read error: a much larger clone is one base away. This rearrangement joins TRBV7-9 to TRBJ1-4; D not certain. The CDR3 is 14 residues long. V was shortened by 4 bases and J by 7 bases, with 13 bases between the two germline ends. CDR1 and CDR2 from the germline V gene are SEHNR and FQNEAQ (reference sequence). CDR3 loop: CASSSNGITEKLFF. In DNA form, the CDR3 reads TGTGCCAGCAGCTCGAACGGAATTACTGAAAAACTGTTTTTT.